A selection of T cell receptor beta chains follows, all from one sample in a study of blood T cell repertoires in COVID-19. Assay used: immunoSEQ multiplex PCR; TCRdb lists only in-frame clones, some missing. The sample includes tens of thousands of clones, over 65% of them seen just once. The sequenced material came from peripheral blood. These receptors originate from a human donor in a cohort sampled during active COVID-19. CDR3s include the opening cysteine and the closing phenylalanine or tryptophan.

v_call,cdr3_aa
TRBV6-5,CASTGDRGSSEQYF
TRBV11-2,CASTQGWNYEQYF
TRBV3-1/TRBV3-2,CASSQEALAAYNEQFF
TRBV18,CASSPQTGATYEQYF
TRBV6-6,CASSRQGPETYSNQPQHF
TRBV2,CASIRDTTGTEAFF
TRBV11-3,CASSLYQGSSTDTQYF
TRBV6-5,CASSYSIPPGTYEQYF
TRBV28,CASSSGTGKAYNEQFF
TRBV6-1,CASSERGRGGEQYF
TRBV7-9,CASSLDQGLGETQYF
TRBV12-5,CASGKEPGTEAFF
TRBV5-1,CASSFREHTEAFF
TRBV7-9,CASSPGARLAFF
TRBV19,CASSIAPGAADTQYF
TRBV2,CASSETGTSSYEQYF
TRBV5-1,CASSPGGYSNQPQHF
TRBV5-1,CASSLQGRPGELFF
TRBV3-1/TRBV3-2,CASPRDRLNEQYF
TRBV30,CAWSVSTGRNTF
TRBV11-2,CASSLMGVNQPQHF
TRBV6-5,CASSYSNRGSGEKLFF
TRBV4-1,CASSQASGRAEAGELFF
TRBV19,CASSILQAPTYGYTF
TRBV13,CASSTGGRSTDTQYF
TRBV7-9,CASSSNYYEQYF
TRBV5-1,CASSLASSGELDTQYF
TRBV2,CASSRETVIDYGYTF
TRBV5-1,CASSLEGLSSYNEQFF
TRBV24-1,CATSVAVEETQYF
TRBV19,CAGPDDEQYF
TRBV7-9,CASSHRDRRSGNTIYF
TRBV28,CASSPRDRKVYGYTF
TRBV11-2,CASTLAGTGYGYTF
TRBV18,CASSQGAETQYF
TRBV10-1,CASSEGGYYSIQYF
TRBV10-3,CAISDIGNQPQHF
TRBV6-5,CASSYSGGQETQYF
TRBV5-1,CASSWNPGLAGTAKNIQYF
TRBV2,CASGSGIYNEQFF
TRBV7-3,CASSRDNYNEQFF